The present entry profiles one TCR beta chain with its context. Positively selected for CCR7, the CD45RO-negative cells used as naive CD8 cells excluded terminally differentiated effector memory CD45RA+ cells. This entry comes from a study of shared clonotypes between healthy human individuals. TCRdb keeps only in-frame clones here, not all; method: immunoSEQ multiplex PCR. There are approximately 2,000,000 clones in the sample; 80% to 95% occur only once, and around 1.8% lies in the top ten. Trimming cost V 4 bases and J 6 bases; bases outside gene matches: 3. The CDR3 sequence is 13 residues long. CDR1 SGHNT and CDR2 YENEEA come from the germline V gene.

Source material: naive CD8+ T cells from PBMCs. The V call is TRBV11-3, the J call TRBJ2-7; 10 bases match TRBD1. The receptor was derived from a man younger than 35 in good health. Some clones in this sample may be carry-over from other donors' samples. The CDR3, as DNA: TGTGCCAGCAGCTCGACAGGGGGCTCCGAGCAGTACTTC. This translates into CASSSTGGSEQYF. The variable domain in full, completed from reference TRBV11-3 and TRBJ2-7, reads EAGVVQSPRYKIIEKKQPVAFWCNPISGHNTLYWYLQNLGQGPELLIRYENEEAVDDSQLPKDRFSAERLKGVDSTLKIQPAELGDSAVYLCASSSTGGSEQYFGPGTRLTVT.